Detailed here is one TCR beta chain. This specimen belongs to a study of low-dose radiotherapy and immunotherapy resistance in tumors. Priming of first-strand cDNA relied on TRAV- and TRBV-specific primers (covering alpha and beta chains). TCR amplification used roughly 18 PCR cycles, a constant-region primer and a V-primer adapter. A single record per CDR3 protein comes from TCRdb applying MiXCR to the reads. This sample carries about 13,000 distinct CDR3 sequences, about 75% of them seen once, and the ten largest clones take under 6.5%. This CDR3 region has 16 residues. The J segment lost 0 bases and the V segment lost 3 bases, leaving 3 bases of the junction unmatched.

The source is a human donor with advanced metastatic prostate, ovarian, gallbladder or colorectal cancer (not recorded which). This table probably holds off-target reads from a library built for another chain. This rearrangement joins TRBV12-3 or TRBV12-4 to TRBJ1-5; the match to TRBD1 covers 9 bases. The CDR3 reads CASSLGTGTSNQPQHF. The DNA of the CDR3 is TGTGCCAGCAGTTTGGGGACAGGGACTAGCAATCAGCCCCAGCATTTT.